The entry that follows covers one T cell receptor (beta chain) sequence. Its antigen is unknown. Clones were sequenced by immunoSEQ multiplex PCR, and TCRdb holds only the in-frame ones, with some missing. The table lists more than 250,000 clones, around 90% of them singletons. The sample belongs to a study of cytomegalovirus exposure and HLA in healthy donors. Study background: The roughly 660 first-cohort repertoires shared a platform with the 120 validation repertoires, as reported in a later analysis. Regarding the study as a whole: Cytomegalovirus-associated status was assigned to 150 to 200 TCR beta chains. The classifier reportedly diagnosed cytomegalovirus status with high sensitivity and specificity.

The source of this sequence is a woman under 40 in good health and CMV-seronegative. Sequencing was done on a sample of PBMCs.

The CDR3 spells CASSVTSGSYEQYF. DNA for the CDR3: TGTGCCAGCAGTGTCACTAGCGGTTCCTACGAGCAGTACTTC. This chain uses TRBV2 with TRBJ2-7, with 8 bases that match TRBD2. V lost 4 bases, J lost 1 base, and 3 bases stayed unmatched. The germline V gene has CDR1 SNHLY and CDR2 FYNNEI. The CDR3 consists of 14 residues.